The 25 T cell receptor beta chains given below trace back to one sample, sequenced in a study of identical twins. TCRdb re-derived calls from the 5' RACE reads in MiXCR, one entry per CDR3 protein. The table has some 460,000 distinct CDR3 sequences, approximately 15% seen once; the top ten hold approximately 0.52%. These data were also reused for a study on yellow fever vaccine responses in identical twins.

Sample: CD4+ T cells sorted from blood. The receptors were sampled from a woman between 18 and 29 years old in good health.

This clonotype came up many times. In nucleotides, the CDR3 is TGTGCCAGCAGTCCGCGCAATGAGCAGTTCTTC. It codes for CASSPRNEQFF. The chain links TRBV7-2 to TRBJ2-1, with unresolved D. CDR1 is SGHTA and CDR2 is FQGNSA in the germline V gene. V was pared by 6 bases and J by 6 bases, with 6 bases between. CDR3 size: 11 residues.

This chain uses TRBV5-1 with TRBJ2-2, with D tentatively TRBD2 (7 bases). Per the germline V gene, CDR1 is SGHRS and CDR2 is YFSETQ. The CDR3 has 18 amino acids. The germline V and J ends were trimmed by 1 base and 2 bases, with 18 bases remaining between them. The CDR3 reads CASSLTAVGGRNTGELFF. CDR3 sequence (DNA): TGCGCCAGCAGCTTGACGGCCGTGGGGGGGCGTAACACCGGGGAGCTGTTTTTT.

Here the CDR3 reads CASSFKDGLNTEAFF. The DNA of the CDR3 is TGCGCCAGCAGCTTTAAGGACGGACTGAACACTGAAGCTTTCTTT. The chain recombines TRBV5-1 with TRBJ1-1; no definite D call. V dropped 2 bases and J dropped 0 bases, with 11 bases sitting between them. Germline V gene data show CDR1 as SGHRS and CDR2 as YFSETQ. The CDR3 covers 15 residues.

This clonotype was seen only a few times. As DNA, the CDR3 is TGTGCCAGCAATTCTCACTCTGGGGCCAACGTCCTGACTTTC. It yields the protein CASNSHSGANVLTF. V and J are TRBV6-2 or TRBV6-3 and TRBJ2-6; D is uncertain. Germline V gives CDR1 MNHEY, CDR2 SVGEGT. V was cut by 7 bases and J by 0 bases, with 7 bases left in between. The CDR3 sequence is 14 residues long.

V gene TRBV5-1 combines with J gene TRBJ1-4; 9 bases map to TRBD1. Germline V gives CDR1 SGHRS, CDR2 YFSETQ. The CDR3 covers 15 residues. V lost 3 bases, J lost 7 bases, and 7 bases stayed unmatched. The CDR3 spells CASSWGDRDVEKLFF. In DNA, the CDR3 is TGCGCCAGCAGCTGGGGGGACAGGGACGTTGAAAAACTGTTTTTT.

This chain connects TRBV11-2 to TRBJ2-3, with no clear D. The V end was cut by 0 bases, the J end by 0 bases, with 10 bases between. Germline CDR1 is SGHAT and CDR2 is FQNNGV. This CDR3 has 16 amino acids. The CDR3 region is CASSLEGTSSTDTQYF. Here the CDR3 DNA reads TGTGCCAGCAGCTTAGAAGGAACCTCTAGCACAGATACGCAGTATTTT.

This chain connects TRBV24-1 to TRBJ2-3; maybe TRBD1 (6 bases). CDR3 length equals 15 residues. Trimming took off 4 bases at V and 6 bases at J, with 16 bases between the two ends. CDR1 and CDR2 from the germline V gene are KGHDR and SFDVKD. CDR3 nucleotide sequence: TGTGCCACCAGTGAGCCCAGACAGGCTAGGGATACGCAGTATTTT. Translation: CATSEPRQARDTQYF.

This clonotype has a count of ten or more. The chain carries TRBV28 and TRBJ2-2, with 11 bases lining up with TRBD2. J was trimmed by 3 bases and V by 4 bases; bases with no gene match: 4. The CDR3 runs 16 residues. The germline gives CDR1 MDHEN, CDR2 SYDVKM. The CDR3 protein is CASSSRLAGHTGELFF. CDR3 DNA sequence: TGTGCCAGCAGTTCTCGACTAGCGGGACACACCGGGGAGCTGTTTTTT. The variable domain in full, completed from reference TRBV28 and TRBJ2-2, reads DVKVTQSSRYLVKRTGEKVFLECVQDMDHENMFWYRQDPGLGLRLIYFSYDVKMKEKGDIPEGYSVSREKKERFSLILESASTNQTSMYLCASSSRLAGHTGELFFGEGSRLTVL.

V and J are TRBV7-2 and TRBJ2-3, with 10 bases aligning to TRBD1. The germline V gene encodes CDR1 SGHTA and CDR2 FQGNSA. The CDR3 has 16 amino acids. V shed 6 bases and J 4 bases; nucleotides not matched to a gene: 10. CDR3 DNA sequence: TGTGCCAGCAGTCCCGGGACAGGGGTTCTCGCAGATACGCAGTATTTT. Its translation is CASSPGTGVLADTQYF.

The table lists this clonotype with a few counts. This chain connects TRBV4-3 to TRBJ1-4; possible D gene TRBD1, 5 bases. V lost 1 base, J lost 4 bases, and 10 bases lay in between. The CDR3 is 15 amino acids. From germline, CDR1 is LGHNA and CDR2 YSLEER. The CDR3 loop is CASSQGDGYNEKLFF. The CDR3 DNA reads TGCGCCAGCAGCCAAGGGGACGGCTATAATGAAAAACTGTTTTTT.

V and J are TRBV12-3 or TRBV12-4 and TRBJ2-7; TRBD2 matches 11 bases. The CDR3 totals 14 residues. V trimming: 7 bases; J trimming: 6 bases; junction bases outside the gene matches: 8. CDR3 loop: CASTSTSGSTEQYF. The CDR3 nucleotides read TGTGCCAGCACCTCTACTAGCGGGAGTACCGAGCAGTACTTC.

J is TRBJ2-2 and V is TRBV7-9; a weak D match, TRBD2 (5 bases). With 5 bases removed from V and 8 bases from J, the gap between germline ends came to 9 bases. CDR1 SEHNR and CDR2 FQNEAQ come from the germline V gene (reference sequence). The CDR3 spans 12 residues. CDR3 sequence: CASSPWEGELFF. CDR3 DNA: TGTGCCAGCAGCCCTTGGGAGGGGGAGCTGTTTTTT.

The table lists this clonotype with many counts. The chain has TRBV3-1 and TRBJ2-3; D remains ambiguous. The CDR3 length is 15 residues. Trimming cost V 0 bases and J 2 bases, with 9 bases left between them. The germline V gene has CDR1 LGHDT and CDR2 YNNKEL (reference sequence). The CDR3 DNA reads TGTGCCAGCAGCCAAGATGGGTATTCCACAGATACGCAGTATTTT. Residues: CASSQDGYSTDTQYF.

This clonotype was detected only a few times. The V and J genes are TRBV20-1 and TRBJ2-3, with TRBD2 identical over 10 bases. J lost 3 bases, V lost 6 bases, and 6 bases had no gene match. CDR1 DFQATT and CDR2 SNEGSKA come from the germline V gene (reference sequence). The CDR3 loop spans 14 amino acids. CDR3 region: CSAKQRGGTDTQYF. The CDR3 DNA sequence: TGCAGTGCCAAGCAGCGGGGGGGAACAGATACGCAGTATTTT.

The chain joins TRBV15 to TRBJ2-1; 9 bases match TRBD2. Unmatched junction bases numbered 6, after V lost 5 bases and J lost 4 bases. The CDR3 consists of 15 residues. Germline-derived CDR1 and CDR2 are LNHNV and YYDKDF (reference sequence). The CDR3 DNA is TGTGCCACCAGCTACCGACTAGCGGAGTACAATGAGCAGTTCTTC. This codes for CATSYRLAEYNEQFF. Filled out from reference TRBV15 and TRBJ2-1, the complete variable domain reads DAMVIQNPRYQVTQFGKPVTLSCSQTLNHNVMYWYQQKSSQAPKLLFHYYDKDFNNEADTPDNFQSRRPNTSFCFLDIRSPGLGDTAMYLCATSYRLAEYNEQFFGPGTRLTVL.

CDR3 region: CASSRDPTSPGELFF. The CDR3 DNA reads as TGTGCCAGCAGCCGGGACCCAACGAGCCCCGGGGAGCTGTTTTTT. V gene TRBV7-2 combines with J gene TRBJ2-2; D might be TRBD1 or TRBD2, each matching 5 bases. V was pared by 5 bases and J by 6 bases, with 16 bases between. CDR3 size: 15 residues. Germline CDR1 reads SGHTA; CDR2 reads FQGNSA.

This clonotype has ten or more counts. The V call is TRBV2, the J call TRBJ2-1; a weak D match, TRBD2 (5 bases). The CDR3 is made up of 12 amino acids. Germline CDR1 is SNHLY and CDR2 is FYNNEI. The V end lost 3 bases, the J end lost 13 bases, and 13 bases lay between the germline ends. In DNA form, the CDR3 reads TGTGCCAGCAGTGATCGATTTGGACTCCAGTTCTTC. It encodes CASSDRFGLQFF.

This clonotype was seen a few times. The chain has TRBV28 and TRBJ2-3, with 7 nucleotides matching TRBD1. This CDR3 comprises 17 residues. Germline CDR1 is MDHEN and CDR2 is SYDVKM. After removal of 1 base from V and 3 bases from J, the junction contained 10 bases not matched to a gene. CDR3 DNA sequence: TGTGCCAGCAGTTTATTAGTCCCGACACAGGGGACAGATACGCAGTATTTT. Protein product: CASSLLVPTQGTDTQYF.

The genes are TRBV21-1 and TRBJ2-3; TRBD2, the D gene given by the table, was not confirmed from the DNA. TRBV21-1 is listed as a pseudogene. The CDR3 is made up of 19 amino acids. Here the CDR3 reads CASSKGPPSGVTSTDTQYF. In nucleotides, the CDR3 is TGTGCCAGCAGCAAAGGCCCCCCTAGCGGGGTAACTAGCACAGATACGCAGTATTTT.

The V call is TRBV7-2, the J call TRBJ1-6; D is perhaps TRBD1 (5 bases). This CDR3 region has 15 residues. Trimming took off 1 base at V and 9 bases at J, with 13 bases between the two ends. Germline V gene lookup returns CDR1 SGHTA and CDR2 FQGNSA. CDR3 sequence: CASSLEIGGSSPLHF. CDR3 in DNA: TGTGCCAGCAGCTTAGAAATCGGGGGTTCTTCACCCCTCCACTTT.

This clonotype has only a few counts. The rearrangement links TRBV7-2 to TRBJ2-1; D is unclear. V was clipped by 1 base and J by 8 bases, with 6 bases between them. The germline CDR1 and CDR2 sequences are SGHTA and FQGNSA. This CDR3 comprises 12 residues. CDR3 sequence reads: CASSLGGYEQFF. As DNA, the CDR3 is TGTGCCAGCAGCTTAGGAGGTTATGAGCAGTTCTTC.

This clonotype was detected only a few times. The CDR3, as DNA: TGCAGTGCTAGCTTGCTACTCTATAATTCACCCCTCCACTTT. This encodes CSASLLLYNSPLHF. The chain joins TRBV20-1 to TRBJ1-6, with D uncertain. Germline loops: CDR1 DFQATT, CDR2 SNEGSKA (reference sequence). The CDR3 spans 14 residues. The V end lost 3 bases, the J end lost 3 bases, and 9 bases lay between the germline ends.

V and J are TRBV20-1 and TRBJ2-5, with D possibly being TRBD1 or TRBD2 (5 bases each). V was clipped by 5 bases and J by 4 bases, with 14 bases between them. The CDR3 is made up of 13 amino acids. The germline CDR1 and CDR2 sequences are DFQATT and SNEGSKA (reference sequence). The CDR3 DNA reads TGCAGTGCTTCGGGGCAGGGCCCAGAGACCCAGTACTTC. It translates to CSASGQGPETQYF.

This clonotype was found a few times. The J gene is TRBJ2-2, the V gene TRBV18; D perhaps matches TRBD1 (5 bases). The germline gives CDR1 KGHSH, CDR2 LQKENI. CDR3 size: 16 residues. The V end was cut by 2 bases, the J end by 4 bases, with 14 bases between. CDR3 loop: CASSPLGPPGTGELFF. The CDR3 DNA reads TGTGCCAGCTCACCATTGGGGCCCCCTGGCACCGGGGAGCTGTTTTTT.

This clonotype was found a few times. The chain couples TRBV6-2 or TRBV6-3 to TRBJ2-5; TRBD2 might be the D (5 bases). V was trimmed by 5 bases and J by 4 bases, leaving 14 bases between them. Germline lookup yields CDR1 MNHEY and CDR2 SVGEGT. The CDR3 loop spans 14 amino acids. This CDR3 is CASSPRGPSETQYF. In DNA form, the CDR3 reads TGTGCCAGCAGTCCCCGAGGGCCTTCAGAGACCCAGTACTTC.